Listed here is a single T cell receptor (beta chain). Authors' processing steps: Using reference gene primer amplification, nucleated cell counts were estimated. Sequencing was performed with immunoSEQ multiplex PCR; in TCRdb, only in-frame clones are kept and a portion is missing. V and J calls and clone size are those listed in that table; D and trimming were worked out from the DNA. Of tens of thousands of clones detected, 78% appear once; the ten largest clones hold around 35%. V was shortened by 1 base and J by 6 bases, with 12 bases between the two germline ends. Germline V gene sequence: CDR1 MNHEY, CDR2 SMNVEV (reference sequence). CDR3 size: 14 residues. The data belong to a study of blood T cell repertoires in COVID-19. The overall study: Collection of acute and convalescent COVID-19 samples took place in the United States, Italy and Spain.

Sequenced input: peripheral blood. This chain links TRBV27 with TRBJ1-2; D remains ambiguous. The clonotype originates from a man between 60 and 70 years old with acute or convalescent COVID-19. CDR3 coding DNA: TGTGCCAGCAGTTTATTTGGAGGGCATAATGGCTACACCTTC. The encoded protein is CASSLFGGHNGYTF.